Each of the 32 T cell receptor beta chains below was sequenced from the same sample in a study of OX40 agonist ivuxolimab in advanced cancers. Here immunoSEQ multiplex PCR was the method, and the copy in TCRdb shows in-frame clones only, minus some. The sample includes fewer than 200,000 clones, 85% to 95% of them seen just once. Sequencing was performed on CD4+ or CD8+ T cells sorted from blood, taken in a trial of the OX40 agonist ivuxolimab. The origin of the receptors is an adult with an advanced solid tumor such as melanoma, head and neck, liver or kidney cancer.

The gene calls are TRBV19 and TRBJ1-1, with D unresolved. Germline CDR1 reads LNHDA; CDR2 reads SQIVND (reference sequence). V lost 4 bases and J lost 1, with 7 bases in between. The CDR3 loop spans 13 amino acids. DNA for the CDR3: TGTGCCAGTAGTAAAGGTCGGAACACTGAAGCTTTCTTT. As protein: CASSKGRNTEAFF. The whole variable domain, filled in from reference TRBV19 and TRBJ1-1, reads DGGITQSPKYLFRKEGQNVTLSCEQNLNHDAMYWYRQDPGQGLRLIYYSQIVNDFQKGDIAEGYSVSREKKESFPLTVTSAQKNPTAFYLCASSKGRNTEAFFGQGTRLTVV.

The genes are TRBV5-6 and TRBJ1-4; D remains unclear. Trimming left V 2 bases short and J 5 bases short, with 10 bases between. In germline, CDR1 is SGHDT, CDR2 YYEEEE. CDR3 length: 14 amino acids. The CDR3, as DNA: TGTGCCAGCAGCTTCCCAGGCGTGAATGAAAAACTGTTTTTT. Its translation: CASSFPGVNEKLFF.

The genes are TRBV7-8 and TRBJ1-1; no clear D gene. The V gene's germline CDR1 is SGHVS and CDR2 FQNEAQ. Trimming stripped 2 bases from V and 1 base from J, with 5 bases between. The CDR3 covers 13 residues. This CDR3 is CASSLYPNTEAFF. CDR3 DNA sequence: TGTGCCAGCAGCTTATATCCGAACACTGAAGCTTTCTTT.

The J gene is TRBJ1-2, the V gene TRBV6-5; D is possibly TRBD1 (5 bases). Trimming shortened V by 7 bases and J by 5 bases, and 14 bases separated the two germline ends. CDR3 length: 13 amino acids. In germline, CDR1 is MNHEY, CDR2 SVGAGI. CDR3 DNA: TGTGCCAGCATCCCAGGGACGGTTTATGGCTACACCTTC. As protein: CASIPGTVYGYTF.

This chain links TRBV4-2 with TRBJ2-1; 8 bases match TRBD2. The V gene's germline CDR1 is LGHNA and CDR2 YNFKEQ. Unmatched junction bases numbered 8, after V lost 0 bases and J lost 7 bases. The CDR3 totals 16 residues. CDR3 amino acids: CASSQDPGRAGNEQFF. In DNA, the CDR3 is TGTGCCAGCAGCCAAGATCCCGGGAGGGCCGGAAATGAGCAGTTCTTC.

The V call is TRBV6-5, the J call TRBJ1-1; D is perhaps TRBD1 (6 bases). V lost 4 bases and J lost 2, with 11 bases in between. Germline CDR1 is MNHEY and CDR2 is SVGAGI. The length of the CDR3 is 14 residues. CDR3 sequence: CASSLSRGNTEAFF. CDR3 nucleotide sequence: TGTGCCAGCAGTTTAAGCAGGGGCAACACTGAAGCTTTCTTT.

This sequence joins TRBV25-1 and TRBJ2-7; the match to TRBD2 covers 10 bases. CDR3 length: 16 amino acids. Losses at the gene ends were 2 bases for V and 3 bases for J; bases not matched to a gene: 7. CDR1 is MGHDK, CDR2 SYGVNS, per germline. The CDR3 coding sequence is TGTGCCAGCAGTGAAAGAGGAACTAGCGGGAACTACGAGCAGTACTTC. It codes for CASSERGTSGNYEQYF.

The chain has TRBV5-4 and TRBJ2-5; 10 nucleotides match TRBD1. V was pared by 4 bases and J by 4 bases, with 13 bases of the junction left unmatched. This CDR3 is built from 17 residues. Germline CDR1 is SGHNT and CDR2 is YYREEE (reference sequence). The CDR3 protein is CASSPGRQGAFVETQYF. CDR3 coding DNA: TGTGCCAGCAGCCCGGGCCGACAGGGGGCTTTCGTAGAGACCCAGTACTTC.

This chain joins TRBV4-3 and TRBJ2-1; D gene ambiguous. Looked up from germline, CDR1 is LGHNA and CDR2 is YSLEER. The germline V and J ends were trimmed by 4 bases and 5 bases, with 15 bases remaining between them. The CDR3 extends over 15 amino acids. CDR3 coding DNA: TGCGCCAGCAGCCTAGAGTATTCCGCGGACAATGAGCAGTTCTTC. This encodes CASSLEYSADNEQFF.

The chain links TRBV15 to TRBJ1-2; 9 bases fit TRBD1. Germline V gene data show CDR1 as LNHNV and CDR2 as YYDKDF (reference sequence). This CDR3 is built from 14 residues. V lost 8 bases, J lost 6 bases, and 10 bases stayed unmatched. The CDR3 bases are TGTGCCACCGTTCCCACAGGGGGCTACAATGGCTACACCTTC. Residues: CATVPTGGYNGYTF.

V usage is TRBV2 and J usage is TRBJ2-7; D is unresolved. Trimming removed 2 bases from V and 2 bases from J, with 13 bases in between. CDR3 length: 15 amino acids. Looked up from germline, CDR1 is SNHLY and CDR2 is FYNNEI. The CDR3 region is CASSERAWVTYEQYF. Written as DNA, the CDR3 is TGTGCCAGCAGTGAACGGGCTTGGGTTACCTACGAGCAGTACTTC.

The CDR3 spells CASSGRQGGNQPQHF. The CDR3 DNA sequence: TGTGCCAGCAGTGGGAGACAGGGAGGGAATCAGCCCCAGCATTTT. The rearrangement links TRBV6-1 to TRBJ1-5, with 7 positions matching TRBD1. This CDR3 has 15 amino acids. Germline V gene lookup returns CDR1 MNHNS and CDR2 SASEGT. The trim removed 4 bases at V and 4 bases at J, leaving 7 bases unmatched.

The J gene is TRBJ1-1, the V gene TRBV5-1; a possible D gene is TRBD1 (6 bases). CDR1 SGHRS and CDR2 YFSETQ come from the germline V gene. This CDR3 spans 15 amino acids. Trimming left V 4 bases short and J 1 base short, with 14 bases between. The CDR3 region is CASSPSGHPNTEAFF. CDR3 sequence (DNA): TGCGCCAGCAGCCCCTCGGGACACCCGAACACTGAAGCTTTCTTT.

Of note for this clone: Other DNA sequences in the sample encode the same CDR3. CDR3 region: CASSLEETQYF. The CDR3 DNA reads as TGCGCCAGCAGCTTGGAGGAGACCCAGTACTTC. The chain links TRBV5-1 to TRBJ2-5; no firm D call. Germline lookup yields CDR1 SGHRS and CDR2 YFSETQ. Trimming left V 0 bases short and J 5 bases short, with 2 bases between. This CDR3 has 11 amino acids.

This chain connects TRBV5-1 to TRBJ2-3, with TRBD2 as a possible D gene (6 bases). CDR3 size: 13 residues. The germline V gene has CDR1 SGHRS and CDR2 YFSETQ. V was trimmed by 4 bases and J by 5 bases, leaving 11 bases between them. CDR3 loop: CASSHPGEDTQYF. The CDR3, as DNA: TGCGCCAGCAGCCATCCGGGAGAAGATACGCAGTATTTT.

The rearrangement links TRBV6-1 to TRBJ1-6; D gene uncertain. V lost 3 bases, J lost 8 bases, and 14 bases lay in between. Looked up from germline, CDR1 is MNHNS and CDR2 is SASEGT. The CDR3 length is 15 residues. The CDR3 here is CASSERSLGDSPLHF. The CDR3 DNA follows: TGTGCCAGCAGTGAGAGGTCCTTGGGAGATTCACCCCTCCACTTT.

This rearrangement joins TRBV5-1 to TRBJ2-7; tentatively, D is TRBD1 (5 bases). V lost 0 bases and J 0 bases, leaving 13 bases between the germline ends. The length of the CDR3 is 16 residues. Looked up from germline, CDR1 is SGHRS and CDR2 is YFSETQ. CDR3 bases: TGCGCCAGCAGCTTGGAGGGGCTAGGCAGCTCCTACGAGCAGTACTTC. Translated, it gives CASSLEGLGSSYEQYF.

The chain uses TRBV9 and TRBJ1-5; possibly TRBD1 for D (6 bases). The CDR3 contains 15 residues. Trimming stripped 4 bases from V and 6 bases from J, with 17 bases between. Germline CDR1 SGDLS, CDR2 YYNGEE. CDR3 in amino acids: CASSPTGGRRQPQHF. The CDR3 DNA reads TGTGCCAGCAGCCCCACCGGGGGGCGCCGTCAGCCCCAGCATTTT.

This chain links TRBV7-8 with TRBJ2-7; 7 bases match TRBD2. Germline values: CDR1 SGHVS, CDR2 FQNEAQ. Trimming cost V 4 bases and J 7 bases; bases outside gene matches: 1. The CDR3 loop spans 11 amino acids. The CDR3 protein is CASSWGGEQYF. As DNA, the CDR3 is TGTGCCAGCAGCTGGGGGGGAGAGCAGTACTTC.

In its sample, this clone was seen once. The chain is built from TRBV5-1 and TRBJ1-1; D unresolved. V was cut by 4 bases and J by 0 bases, with 25 bases left in between. The CDR3 length is 19 residues. The germline V gene encodes CDR1 SGHRS and CDR2 YFSETQ. This CDR3 is CASSRSRSALRDMNTEAFF. CDR3 DNA sequence: TGCGCCAGCAGCAGGTCCCGCAGCGCCTTACGTGACATGAACACTGAAGCTTTCTTT.

The gene calls are TRBV5-6 and TRBJ2-5, with D possibly being TRBD1 or TRBD2 (5 bases each). The V end lost 2 bases, the J end lost 0 bases, and 8 bases lay between the germline ends. The CDR3 totals 14 residues. The V gene's germline CDR1 is SGHDT and CDR2 YYEEEE. CDR3 amino acids: CASSFPGHQETQYF. The CDR3 region has the DNA TGTGCCAGCAGCTTCCCGGGACACCAAGAGACCCAGTACTTC. Full variable domain (missing parts from reference TRBV5-6 and TRBJ2-5): DAGVTQSPTHLIKTRGQQVTLRCSPKSGHDTVSWYQQALGQGPQFIFQYYEEEERQRGNFPDRFSGHQFPNYSSELNVNALLLGDSALYLCASSFPGHQETQYFGPGTRLLVL.

In its sample, this clone was seen once. This chain uses TRBV5-6 with TRBJ2-3, with 12 bases that match TRBD2. CDR1 and CDR2 from the germline V gene are SGHDT and YYEEEE. J lost 5 bases, V lost 6 bases, and 7 bases had no gene match. The CDR3 has 15 amino acids. The CDR3 DNA reads as TGTGCCAGCACCCCTAGCGGGGGGGCAAGAGATACGCAGTATTTT. It encodes CASTPSGGARDTQYF. The complete variable domain, with remaining parts taken from reference TRBV5-6 and TRBJ2-3, reads DAGVTQSPTHLIKTRGQQVTLRCSPKSGHDTVSWYQQALGQGPQFIFQYYEEEERQRGNFPDRFSGHQFPNYSSELNVNALLLGDSALYLCASTPSGGARDTQYFGPGTRLTVL.

The V and J genes are TRBV19 and TRBJ2-1, with D possibly matching TRBD2 (7 bases). From germline, CDR1 is LNHDA and CDR2 SQIVND (reference sequence). Trimming removed 7 bases at V and 2 bases at J, with 12 bases between. The CDR3 consists of 14 residues. In DNA, the CDR3 is TGTGCCAGTACCACAGGGACTACCTACAATGAGCAGTTCTTC. This encodes CASTTGTTYNEQFF.

V and J are TRBV2 and TRBJ1-5; D is undetermined. Germline V gene sequence: CDR1 SNHLY, CDR2 FYNNEI. V was trimmed by 4 bases and J by 15 bases, leaving 16 bases between them. The CDR3 extends over 12 amino acids. The CDR3, as DNA: TGTGCCAGCAGTGGGGGTAGGGAGCCTCGGCATTTT. This codes for CASSGGREPRHF.

This clone showed up just a few times. V gene TRBV19 combines with J gene TRBJ1-1, with a tentative D call TRBD1 (5 bases). Looked up from germline, CDR1 is LNHDA and CDR2 is SQIVND (reference sequence). The CDR3 has 14 amino acids. The ends were cut back, 5 bases at V and 3 bases at J, with 13 bases in the middle. This chain's CDR3 is CASSPGRRDTEAFF. The CDR3 DNA follows: TGTGCCAGTAGTCCAGGGCGAAGAGACACTGAAGCTTTCTTT.

This rearrangement joins TRBV5-5 to TRBJ2-7; 11 bases are a match to TRBD2. The CDR3 has 15 amino acids. The germline V gene has CDR1 SGHKS and CDR2 YYEKEE (reference sequence). V was clipped by 6 bases and J by 5 bases; unmatched bases: 10. CDR3: CASNPVAGGPDEQYF. As DNA, the CDR3 is TGTGCCAGCAACCCAGTAGCGGGAGGGCCGGACGAGCAGTACTTC.

CDR3: CASSLVGVSTTYNEQFF. The CDR3 nucleotides are TGCGCCAGCAGCTTGGTGGGCGTATCGACCACCTACAATGAGCAGTTCTTC. The rearrangement uses TRBV5-1 and TRBJ2-1; D uncertain. The CDR3 is 17 residues long. Germline assignment: CDR1 SGHRS and CDR2 YFSETQ. V was trimmed by 0 bases and J by 2 bases, leaving 15 bases between them.

The rearrangement joins TRBV7-2 to TRBJ2-1; D remains ambiguous. Germline lookup yields CDR1 SGHTA and CDR2 FQGNSA. The CDR3 has 14 residues. V shed 5 bases and J shed 6 bases, with 14 bases lying between them. Here the CDR3 DNA reads TGTGCCAGCAGCACGACTGGAACCTTCAATGAGCAGTTCTTC. Its translation is CASSTTGTFNEQFF.

The V gene is TRBV7-9, the J gene TRBJ2-6; 11 bases fit TRBD2. The CDR3 is 18 amino acids. The germline V gene has CDR1 SEHNR and CDR2 FQNEAQ (reference sequence). J gave up 0 bases and V 3 bases, and 4 bases lay outside the gene matches. CDR3 nucleotides: TGTGCCAGCAGCTTCTCCGGGACTAGCGGCTCTGGGGCCAACGTCCTGACTTTC. Its protein product is CASSFSGTSGSGANVLTF.

The chain couples TRBV18 to TRBJ1-5, with a tentative D call TRBD1 (5 bases). The CDR3 consists of 17 residues. The ends were cut back, 6 bases at V and 0 bases at J, with 18 bases in the middle. Germline V lookup: CDR1 KGHSH, CDR2 LQKENI. CDR3 nucleotides: TGTGCCAGCTCGCCAACGCCACGACAGAATAGCAATCAGCCCCAGCATTTT. Its translation: CASSPTPRQNSNQPQHF.

The CDR3 protein is CASSLLRYTEAFF. In nucleotides, the CDR3 is TGTGCCAGCAGCTTACTACGGTACACTGAAGCTTTCTTT. The V gene is TRBV7-2, the J gene TRBJ1-1; D is unclear. The CDR3 is 13 residues long. V was cut by 2 bases and J by 3 bases, with 7 bases left in between. Germline lookup yields CDR1 SGHTA and CDR2 FQGNSA.

The chain joins TRBV14 to TRBJ1-3; TRBD1 is a possible D gene (6 bases). CDR3 length: 17 amino acids. Trimming left V 4 bases short and J 5 bases short, with 21 bases between. CDR1 SGHDN and CDR2 FVKESK come from the germline V gene. In DNA form, the CDR3 reads TGTGCCAGCAGCCCGATGGGCAGGGGCCTAACTCGAAACACCATATATTTT. It translates to CASSPMGRGLTRNTIYF.